This T cell receptor (beta chain) emerged from a study of human T cells and chemical hapten exposure. Individual cDNA molecules each carried unique molecular identifiers attached by the library. TCRdb re-called the 5' RACE reads through MiXCR, storing one row per CDR3 protein. Of 150,000 or so distinct CDR3 sequences listed, 4.1% were seen once; the top ten hold under 1.5%. Unfractionated whole blood was the source of the extracted total RNA. Trimming cost V 6 bases and J 2 bases, with 17 bases left between them. This CDR3 spans 15 amino acids. Germline V lookup: CDR1 MNHNS, CDR2 SASEGT. This TCR derives from a female donor in good health. The V gene is TRBV6-1, the J gene TRBJ2-7, with a possible D match to TRBD2 (5 bases). CDR3: CASSPRTAGTYEQYF. CDR3 DNA: TGTGCCAGCAGCCCCCGGACTGCCGGCACCTACGAGCAGTACTTC.